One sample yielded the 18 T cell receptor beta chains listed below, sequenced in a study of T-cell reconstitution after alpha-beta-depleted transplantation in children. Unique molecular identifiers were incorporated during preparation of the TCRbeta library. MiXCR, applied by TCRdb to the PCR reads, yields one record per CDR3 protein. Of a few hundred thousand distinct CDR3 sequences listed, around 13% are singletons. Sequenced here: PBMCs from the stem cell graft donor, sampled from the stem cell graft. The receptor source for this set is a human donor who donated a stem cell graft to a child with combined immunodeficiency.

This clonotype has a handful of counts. The CDR3 DNA reads TGTGCCAGCAGTCCAACATACAATCAGCCCCAGCATTTT. Protein: CASSPTYNQPQHF. This sequence joins TRBV27 and TRBJ1-5; D is uncertain. Germline CDR1 MNHEY, CDR2 SMNVEV (reference sequence). This CDR3 comprises 13 residues. Trimming removed 5 bases from V and 3 bases from J, with 8 bases in between.

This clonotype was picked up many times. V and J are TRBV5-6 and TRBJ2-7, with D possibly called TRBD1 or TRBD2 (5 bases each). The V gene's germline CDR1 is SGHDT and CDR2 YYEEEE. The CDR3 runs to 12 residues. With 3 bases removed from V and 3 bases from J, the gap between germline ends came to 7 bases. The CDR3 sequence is CASSWGIYEQYF. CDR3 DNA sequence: TGTGCCAGCAGCTGGGGGATCTACGAGCAGTACTTC.

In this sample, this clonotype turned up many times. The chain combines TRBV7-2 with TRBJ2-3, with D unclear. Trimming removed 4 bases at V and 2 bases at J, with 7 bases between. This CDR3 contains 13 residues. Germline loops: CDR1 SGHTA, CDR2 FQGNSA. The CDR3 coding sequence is TGTGCCAGCAGCTCACGAATCACAGATACGCAGTATTTT. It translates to CASSSRITDTQYF.

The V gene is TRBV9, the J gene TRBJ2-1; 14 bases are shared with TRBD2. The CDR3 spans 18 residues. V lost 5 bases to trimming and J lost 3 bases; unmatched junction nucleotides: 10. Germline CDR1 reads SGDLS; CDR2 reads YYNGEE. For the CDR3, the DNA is TGTGCCAGCAGGGGGGTTGGGACTAGCGGGAGTATCTACAATGAGCAGTTCTTC. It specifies CASRGVGTSGSIYNEQFF.

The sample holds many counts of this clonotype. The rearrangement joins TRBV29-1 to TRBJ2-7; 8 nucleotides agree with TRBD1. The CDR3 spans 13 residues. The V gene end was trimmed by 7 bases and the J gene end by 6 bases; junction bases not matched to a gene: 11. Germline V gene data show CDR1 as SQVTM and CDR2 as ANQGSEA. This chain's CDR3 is CSGRRGDRGEQYF. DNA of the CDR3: TGCAGCGGGCGCAGGGGCGACAGGGGCGAGCAGTACTTC.

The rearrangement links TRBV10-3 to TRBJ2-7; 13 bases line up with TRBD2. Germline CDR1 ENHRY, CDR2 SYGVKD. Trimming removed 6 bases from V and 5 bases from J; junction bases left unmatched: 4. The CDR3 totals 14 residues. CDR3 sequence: CAISVGLAGDEQYF. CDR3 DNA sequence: TGTGCCATCAGCGTCGGACTAGCGGGAGACGAGCAGTACTTC.

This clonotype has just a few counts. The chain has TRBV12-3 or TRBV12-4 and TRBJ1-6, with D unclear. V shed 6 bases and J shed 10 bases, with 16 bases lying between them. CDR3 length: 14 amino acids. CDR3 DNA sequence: TGTGCCAGCAGCGCAACGGGAGAGCAATCACCCCTCCACTTT. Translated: CASSATGEQSPLHF.

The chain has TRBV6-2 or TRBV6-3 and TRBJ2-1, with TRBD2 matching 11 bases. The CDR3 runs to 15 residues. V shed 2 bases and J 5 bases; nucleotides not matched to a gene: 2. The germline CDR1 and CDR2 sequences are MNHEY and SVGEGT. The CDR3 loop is CASSYVAGGNNEQFF. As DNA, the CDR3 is TGTGCCAGCAGTTACGTAGCGGGGGGGAACAATGAGCAGTTCTTC.

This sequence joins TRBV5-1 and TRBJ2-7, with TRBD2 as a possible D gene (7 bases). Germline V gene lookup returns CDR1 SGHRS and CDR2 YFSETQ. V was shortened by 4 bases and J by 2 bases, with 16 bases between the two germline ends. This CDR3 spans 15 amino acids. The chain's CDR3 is CASSPRGAAPYEQYF. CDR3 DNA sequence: TGCGCCAGCAGCCCCCGGGGGGCCGCTCCCTACGAGCAGTACTTC.

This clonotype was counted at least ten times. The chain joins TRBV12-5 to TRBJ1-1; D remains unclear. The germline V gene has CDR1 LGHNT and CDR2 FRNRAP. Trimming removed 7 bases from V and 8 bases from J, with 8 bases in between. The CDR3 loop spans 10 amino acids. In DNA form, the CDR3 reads TGTGCTAGTGCCCTATACGAAGCTTTCTTT. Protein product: CASALYEAFF.

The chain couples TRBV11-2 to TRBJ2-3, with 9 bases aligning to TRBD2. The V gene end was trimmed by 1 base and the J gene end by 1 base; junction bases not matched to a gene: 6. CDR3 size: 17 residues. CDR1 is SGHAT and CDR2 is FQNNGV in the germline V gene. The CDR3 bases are TGTGCCAGCAGCTTAGGGGTAGCGGGAGCGGGCACAGATACGCAGTATTTT. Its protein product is CASSLGVAGAGTDTQYF.

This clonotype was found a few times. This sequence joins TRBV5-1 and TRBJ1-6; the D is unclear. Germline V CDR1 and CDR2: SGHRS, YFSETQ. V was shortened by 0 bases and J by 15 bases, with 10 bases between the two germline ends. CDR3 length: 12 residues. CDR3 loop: CASSLDGWLLHF. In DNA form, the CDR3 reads TGCGCCAGCAGCTTGGACGGTTGGCTCCTCCACTTT.

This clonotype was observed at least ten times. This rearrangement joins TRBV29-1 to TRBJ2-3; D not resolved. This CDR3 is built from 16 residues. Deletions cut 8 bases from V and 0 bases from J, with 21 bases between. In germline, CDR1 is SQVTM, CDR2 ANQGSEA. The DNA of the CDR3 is TGCAGCCTTGGGCCCAGCCGTGGAGTCAGCACAGATACGCAGTATTTT. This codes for CSLGPSRGVSTDTQYF.

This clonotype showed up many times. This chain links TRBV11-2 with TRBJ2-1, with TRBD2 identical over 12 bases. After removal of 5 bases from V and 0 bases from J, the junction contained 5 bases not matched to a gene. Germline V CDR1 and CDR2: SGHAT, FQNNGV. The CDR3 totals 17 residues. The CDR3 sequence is CASSLGTSGYSYNEQFF. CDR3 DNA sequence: TGTGCCAGCAGCCTAGGGACTAGCGGGTACTCCTACAATGAGCAGTTCTTC.

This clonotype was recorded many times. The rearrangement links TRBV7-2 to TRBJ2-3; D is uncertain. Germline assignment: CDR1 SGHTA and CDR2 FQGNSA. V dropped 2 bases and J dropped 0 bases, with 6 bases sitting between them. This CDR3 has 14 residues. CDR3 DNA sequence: TGTGCCAGCAGCTTAACGACTAGCACAGATACGCAGTATTTT. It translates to CASSLTTSTDTQYF.

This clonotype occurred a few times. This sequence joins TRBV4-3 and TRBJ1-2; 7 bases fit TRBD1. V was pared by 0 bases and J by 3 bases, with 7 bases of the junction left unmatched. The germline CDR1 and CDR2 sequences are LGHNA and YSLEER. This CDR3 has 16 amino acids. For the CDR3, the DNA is TGCGCCAGCAGCCAAGACTGGGAGGGGGCGGACTATGGCTACACCTTC. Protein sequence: CASSQDWEGADYGYTF.

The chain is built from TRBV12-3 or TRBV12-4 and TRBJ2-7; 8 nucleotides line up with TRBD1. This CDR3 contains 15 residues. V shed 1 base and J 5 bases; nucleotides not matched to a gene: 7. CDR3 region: CASSLGQGAFHEQYF. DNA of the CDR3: TGTGCCAGCAGTTTAGGGCAGGGGGCATTCCACGAGCAGTACTTC.

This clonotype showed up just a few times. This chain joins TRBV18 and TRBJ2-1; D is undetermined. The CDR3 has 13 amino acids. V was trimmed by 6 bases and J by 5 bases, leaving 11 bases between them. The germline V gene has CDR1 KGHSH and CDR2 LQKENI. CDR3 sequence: CASSQSPHNEQFF. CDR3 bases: TGTGCCAGCTCGCAGAGTCCTCACAATGAGCAGTTCTTC.